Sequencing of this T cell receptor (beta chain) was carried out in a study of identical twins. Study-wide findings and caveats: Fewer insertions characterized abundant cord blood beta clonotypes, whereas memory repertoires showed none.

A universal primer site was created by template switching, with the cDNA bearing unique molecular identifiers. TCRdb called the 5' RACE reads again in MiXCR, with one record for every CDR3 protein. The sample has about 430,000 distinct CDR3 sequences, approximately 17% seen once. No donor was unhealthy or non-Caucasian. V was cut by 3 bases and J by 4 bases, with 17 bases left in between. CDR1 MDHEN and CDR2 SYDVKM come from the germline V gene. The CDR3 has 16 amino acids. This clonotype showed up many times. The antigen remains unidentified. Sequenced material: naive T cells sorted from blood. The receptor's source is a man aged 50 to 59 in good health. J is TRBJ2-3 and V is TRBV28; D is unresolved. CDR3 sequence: CASSFRAYPPPDTQYF. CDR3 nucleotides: TGTGCCAGCAGTTTTAGGGCTTACCCTCCTCCAGATACGCAGTATTTT.